Each of the 30 T cell receptor beta chains below was sequenced from the same sample in a study of Ad26.COV2.S vaccination and SARS-CoV-2 variants. Treatment described: around 19 received Ad26.COV2.S at low or high dose, single or two shots; 5 received placebo; per-sample allocation not given. Day 63 following the first vaccine or placebo injection was when the samples were taken. Sequenced by immunoSEQ multiplex PCR; TCRdb stores in-frame clones only, minus some. The sample lists some 340,000 clones; around four fifths were seen once. The material was peripheral blood, obtained in a trial of Ad26.COV2.S vaccine versus placebo. All receptors derive from a person aged 18-65 years who received the Ad26.COV2.S COVID-19 vaccine or a placebo.

CDR3 DNA sequence: TGTGCCAGTATGGTGTGGTCAGGAAATCAGCCCCAGCATTTT. Translation gives CASMVWSGNQPQHF. J is TRBJ1-5 and V is TRBV19; the D is unclear. This CDR3 is 14 amino acids long. Trimming took 7 bases from V and 4 from J, leaving 14 bases between them. Germline loops: CDR1 LNHDA, CDR2 SQIVND (reference sequence).

The chain recombines TRBV6-6 with TRBJ2-7; D perhaps matches TRBD1 (5 bases). The germline V and J ends were trimmed by 0 bases and 5 bases, with 11 bases remaining between them. The length of the CDR3 is 14 residues. Germline V gives CDR1 MNHNY, CDR2 SVGAGI (reference sequence). CDR3 region: CASSYSQGSHEQYF. The CDR3 DNA reads as TGTGCCAGCAGTTACTCCCAGGGTTCACACGAGCAGTACTTC.

The CDR3 DNA follows: TGTGCCAGCAGCCGGGGAGGGGACAGTCCCTACGAGCAGTACTTC. Its protein is CASSRGGDSPYEQYF. The chain links TRBV11-3 to TRBJ2-7; the D gene could be TRBD1 or TRBD2 (7 bases each). Germline CDR1 SGHNT, CDR2 YENEEA. Trimming pared 5 bases from V and 2 bases from J, leaving 16 bases between. This CDR3 is 15 amino acids long.

This rearrangement joins TRBV18 to TRBJ2-1; D is tentatively TRBD1 or TRBD2 (7 bases each). The CDR3 extends over 15 amino acids. V was trimmed by 0 bases and J by 8 bases, leaving 14 bases between them. CDR1 is KGHSH, CDR2 LQKENI, per germline. The CDR3 is CASSPPGGGLDEQFF. The CDR3 DNA follows: TGTGCCAGCTCACCACCGGGAGGGGGCCTGGATGAGCAGTTCTTC.

V and J are TRBV28 and TRBJ2-3, with a possible D match to TRBD1 (6 bases). V was cut by 3 bases and J by 3 bases, with 16 bases left in between. CDR3 length equals 16 residues. Germline V gene lookup returns CDR1 MDHEN and CDR2 SYDVKM. CDR3 sequence (DNA): TGTGCCAGCAGTTTGATAGGTGGGCAGGGGACAGATACGCAGTATTTT. Amino acids: CASSLIGGQGTDTQYF.

The V and J genes are TRBV28 and TRBJ1-2, with 8 bases aligning to TRBD1. The trim removed 2 bases at V and 4 bases at J, leaving 6 bases unmatched. CDR1 and CDR2 from the germline V gene are MDHEN and SYDVKM. This CDR3 has 15 residues. CDR3 coding DNA: TGTGCCAGCAGTTTACAGGGGGCGCTAGGCTATGGCTACACCTTC. Amino acid sequence: CASSLQGALGYGYTF.

This chain connects TRBV7-9 to TRBJ1-4; D unresolved. V lost 3 bases and J 6 bases, leaving 14 bases between the germline ends. The germline V gene has CDR1 SEHNR and CDR2 FQNEAQ (reference sequence). CDR3 length: 15 amino acids. The CDR3: CASSFIGDGDEKLFF. The CDR3 coding sequence is TGTGCCAGCAGCTTTATCGGGGATGGGGATGAAAAACTGTTTTTT.

This chain links TRBV7-2 with TRBJ2-2; D gene unclear. Trimming removed 2 bases from V and 3 bases from J, with 7 bases in between. Germline CDR1 SGHTA, CDR2 FQGNSA. The length of the CDR3 is 14 residues. CDR3: CASSLLVDTGELFF. CDR3 nucleotides: TGTGCCAGCAGCTTACTGGTCGACACCGGGGAGCTGTTTTTT.

In DNA form, the CDR3 reads TGTGCCAGCGGTAAGGGACAGCGCTACGAGCAGTACTTC. This encodes CASGKGQRYEQYF. The V gene is TRBV25-1, the J gene TRBJ2-7, with 7 bases that match TRBD1. V gave up 8 bases and J gave up 3 bases; unmatched junction bases: 7. Looked up from germline, CDR1 is MGHDK and CDR2 is SYGVNS. The CDR3 has 13 amino acids.

This clone was counted a single time. In DNA, the CDR3 is TGTGCCAGCAGTGAAGCGCTGCAGGCCACAGATACGCAGTATTTT. Amino acid sequence: CASSEALQATDTQYF. The J gene is TRBJ2-3, the V gene TRBV6-1; D is unclear. Germline CDR1 MNHNS, CDR2 SASEGT. The ends were cut back, 0 bases at V and 2 bases at J, with 9 bases in the middle. This CDR3 spans 15 amino acids.

This chain connects TRBV29-1 to TRBJ1-1; D not resolved. The length of the CDR3 is 13 residues. The V end lost 1 base, the J end lost 2 bases, and 8 bases lay between the germline ends. From germline, CDR1 is SQVTM and CDR2 ANQGSEA. CDR3 loop: CSVEVTANTEAFF. CDR3 sequence (DNA): TGCAGCGTTGAAGTTACAGCAAACACTGAAGCTTTCTTT.

V gene TRBV5-1 combines with J gene TRBJ1-4; 7 bases are shared with TRBD1. V gave up 4 bases and J gave up 8 bases; unmatched junction bases: 14. The CDR3 sequence is 16 residues long. Germline V gives CDR1 SGHRS, CDR2 YFSETQ. The CDR3 protein is CASSGQQGSGPEKLFF. Written as DNA, the CDR3 is TGCGCCAGCAGCGGCCAACAGGGGTCAGGTCCAGAAAAACTGTTTTTT.

This clone was counted only a few times. The rearrangement uses TRBV19 and TRBJ1-1; D gene ambiguous. The germline V gene has CDR1 LNHDA and CDR2 SQIVND (reference sequence). The CDR3 covers 17 residues. V was pared by 3 bases and J by 2 bases, with 19 bases between. CDR3 nucleotide sequence: TGTGCCAGTAGTATCGGCCGATTGGTCAGCGTTAACACTGAAGCTTTCTTT. This sequence encodes CASSIGRLVSVNTEAFF.

The chain joins TRBV19 to TRBJ1-5; the match to TRBD1 covers 8 bases. Germline V gene data show CDR1 as LNHDA and CDR2 as SQIVND (reference sequence). V dropped 8 bases and J dropped 3; count of bases not matched to a gene: 3. This CDR3 has 13 amino acids. The CDR3 DNA reads TGTGCCAGTGGACAGGGCTACAATCAGCCCCAGCATTTT. Encoded protein: CASGQGYNQPQHF. The full variable domain, rest sourced from reference TRBV19 and TRBJ1-5, is DGGITQSPKYLFRKEGQNVTLSCEQNLNHDAMYWYRQDPGQGLRLIYYSQIVNDFQKGDIAEGYSVSREKKESFPLTVTSAQKNPTAFYLCASGQGYNQPQHFGDGTRLSIL.

This chain connects TRBV18 to TRBJ2-1; 9 positions agree with TRBD1. V gave up 6 bases and J gave up 4 bases; unmatched junction bases: 7. The CDR3 contains 15 residues. CDR1 KGHSH and CDR2 LQKENI come from the germline V gene. CDR3 nucleotide sequence: TGTGCCAGCTCCCCCGGGACAGGGATTTACAATGAGCAGTTCTTC. Protein product: CASSPGTGIYNEQFF.

This clone was counted only a few times. The rearrangement links TRBV5-1 to TRBJ2-1; 9 nucleotides align to TRBD1. The CDR3 sequence is 15 residues long. V was clipped by 4 bases and J by 5 bases; unmatched bases: 7. The germline CDR1 and CDR2 sequences are SGHRS and YFSETQ. The CDR3 loop reads CASSTQGASHNEQFF. In DNA form, the CDR3 reads TGCGCCAGCAGCACACAGGGGGCATCCCACAATGAGCAGTTCTTC.

J is TRBJ1-1 and V is TRBV11-2, with TRBD1 as a possible D gene (5 bases). The CDR3 is 16 residues long. Germline V CDR1 and CDR2: SGHAT, FQNNGV. V dropped 4 bases and J dropped 0 bases, with 15 bases sitting between them. As DNA, the CDR3 is TGTGCCAGCAGCTCTCGGGCAGGGTTTATGAACACTGAAGCTTTCTTT. It is translated as CASSSRAGFMNTEAFF.

The V gene is TRBV9, the J gene TRBJ2-2, with TRBD2 identical over 10 bases. V gave up 2 bases and J gave up 1 base; unmatched junction bases: 2. Germline V gene sequence: CDR1 SGDLS, CDR2 YYNGEE. The CDR3 has 16 residues. CDR3 sequence (DNA): TGTGCCAGCAGCGTTCCTAGCGGGGGGAACACCGGGGAGCTGTTTTTT. As protein: CASSVPSGGNTGELFF.

V and J are TRBV10-2 and TRBJ2-5; tentatively, D is TRBD2 (5 bases). V dropped 5 bases and J dropped 3 bases, with 7 bases sitting between them. This CDR3 is 12 amino acids long. Looked up from germline, CDR1 is WSHSY and CDR2 is SAAADI. In DNA, the CDR3 is TGCGCCAGCAGTAAGGGAGAAGAGACCCAGTACTTC. This encodes CASSKGEETQYF.

The chain employs TRBV28 and TRBJ1-5; 7 bases agree with TRBD1. CDR1 MDHEN and CDR2 SYDVKM come from the germline V gene. The CDR3 covers 14 residues. With V trimmed by 5 bases and J by 4 bases, 5 bases remained unmatched. This CDR3 is CASSPGTENQPQHF. Written as DNA, the CDR3 is TGTGCCAGCAGTCCCGGGACAGAGAATCAGCCCCAGCATTTT.

The chain joins TRBV9 to TRBJ2-7; D gene unclear. Germline V lookup: CDR1 SGDLS, CDR2 YYNGEE. This CDR3 has 15 amino acids. V was pared by 0 bases and J by 3 bases, with 13 bases between. The chain's CDR3 is CASSVGYGGYYEQYF. The DNA for the CDR3 is TGTGCCAGCAGCGTAGGGTACGGCGGATACTACGAGCAGTACTTC.

DNA for the CDR3: TGTGCCACCAGCAGAGGGCGGGGGGATTCACCCCTCCACTTT. Translation gives CATSRGRGDSPLHF. The J gene is TRBJ1-6, the V gene TRBV15, with TRBD1 as a possible D gene (5 bases). The germline V and J ends were trimmed by 1 base and 8 bases, with 9 bases remaining between them. The CDR3 is 14 amino acids. In germline, CDR1 is LNHNV, CDR2 YYDKDF (reference sequence).

The chain employs TRBV6-1 and TRBJ1-1; TRBD1 matches at 7 bases. Germline V gene data show CDR1 as MNHNS and CDR2 as SASEGT. The ends lost 2 bases at V and 9 bases at J; junction bases unmatched: 3. The CDR3 has 12 residues. CDR3 DNA: TGTGCCAGCAGTGAACCGGGACAGCAAGCTTTCTTT. This translates into CASSEPGQQAFF.

CDR3 nucleotides: TGTGCTATTTCGGGGTTTAGGGGGTATGGCTACACCTTC. Its translation is CAISGFRGYGYTF. V is TRBV30 and J is TRBJ1-2; D is perhaps TRBD1 (6 bases). The length of the CDR3 is 13 residues. Germline V gene data show CDR1 as GTSNPN and CDR2 as SVGIG (reference sequence). The full variable domain, in which reference TRBV30 and TRBJ1-2 provide the parts outside the CDR3, is SQTIHQWPATLVQPVGSPLSLECTVEGTSNPNLYWYRQAAGRGLQLLFYSVGIGQISSEVPQNLSASRPQDRQFILSSKKLLLSDSGFYLCAISGFRGYGYTFGSGTRLTVV.

The genes are TRBV5-5 and TRBJ2-2, with a weak D call TRBD1 (5 bases). CDR3 length equals 14 residues. V dropped 5 bases and J dropped 5 bases, with 13 bases sitting between them. The germline CDR1 and CDR2 sequences are SGHKS and YYEKEE (reference sequence). The CDR3: CASRKLRETGELFF. In DNA form, the CDR3 reads TGTGCCAGCAGGAAACTCAGGGAAACCGGGGAGCTGTTTTTT.

The sample holds one count of this clone. The chain employs TRBV6-5 and TRBJ1-6; D ambiguous. Trimming removed 5 bases at V and 15 bases at J, with 14 bases between. The length of the CDR3 is 12 residues. CDR1 is MNHEY and CDR2 is SVGAGI in the germline V gene. CDR3 nucleotide sequence: TGTGCCAGCAGTCCCGCAAGGGCTAGCCTCCACTTT. It encodes CASSPARASLHF.

This clone was seen only a few times. The J gene is TRBJ1-1, the V gene TRBV5-6; D is undetermined. CDR1 and CDR2 (germline): SGHDT, YYEEEE. The CDR3 is 14 amino acids. V lost 0 bases to trimming and J lost 0 bases, with 6 bases between them. This CDR3 reads CASSLDPMNTEAFF. The CDR3 bases are TGTGCCAGCAGCTTGGACCCTATGAACACTGAAGCTTTCTTT. The full variable domain, completed using reference TRBV5-6 and TRBJ1-1, is DAGVTQSPTHLIKTRGQQVTLRCSPKSGHDTVSWYQQALGQGPQFIFQYYEEEERQRGNFPDRFSGHQFPNYSSELNVNALLLGDSALYLCASSLDPMNTEAFFGQGTRLTVV.

The chain couples TRBV2 to TRBJ1-3, with D possibly being TRBD1 (6 bases). The CDR3 is 15 residues long. CDR1 and CDR2 from the germline V gene are SNHLY and FYNNEI. Trimming took off 6 bases at V and 0 bases at J, with 12 bases between the two ends. The CDR3 nucleotides are TGTGCCAGCAGCGTAACAGGGATCTCTGGAAACACCATATATTTT. This gives the protein CASSVTGISGNTIYF.

The rearrangement joins TRBV7-9 to TRBJ1-1; D gene ambiguous. The CDR3 sequence is 15 residues long. Germline V gives CDR1 SEHNR, CDR2 FQNEAQ (reference sequence). V was clipped by 6 bases and J by 1 base, with 15 bases between them. The CDR3 nucleotides read TGTGCCAGCAGGGACCGTTCAATGGGGAACACTGAAGCTTTCTTT. This encodes CASRDRSMGNTEAFF.

This sequence joins TRBV6-5 and TRBJ1-1; 8 nucleotides match TRBD1. The CDR3 contains 16 residues. J gave up 0 bases and V 2 bases, and 5 bases lay outside the gene matches. From germline, CDR1 is MNHEY and CDR2 SVGAGI. The CDR3 region is CASSYEDRAMNTEAFF. The CDR3 region has the DNA TGTGCCAGCAGTTACGAGGACAGGGCTATGAACACTGAAGCTTTCTTT.